Detailed here is one T cell receptor (beta chain). Sequencing used immunoSEQ multiplex PCR; TCRdb keeps in-frame clones, though not all of them. Of tens of thousands of clones listed, about 95% are singletons. These data belong to a study of technical replicates of blood from a few donors. CDR3 size: 14 residues. CDR1 is SGHNT and CDR2 is YENEEA in the germline V gene. The V segment lost 5 bases and the J segment 4 bases; nucleotides outside the gene matches: 1. The rearrangement joins TRBV11-3 to TRBJ2-7, with 14 bases that match TRBD2. This sequence was found in a human donor in good health. The sample taken for sequencing was T cells isolated from PBMCs. CDR3 sequence (DNA): TGTGCCAGCAGCCGGACTAGCGGGAGGTACGAGCAGTACTTC. Residues: CASSRTSGRYEQYF. Together with reference TRBV11-3 and TRBJ2-7, the CDR3 gives the full variable domain: EAGVVQSPRYKIIEKKQPVAFWCNPISGHNTLYWYLQNLGQGPELLIRYENEEAVDDSQLPKDRFSAERLKGVDSTLKIQPAELGDSAVYLCASSRTSGRYEQYFGPGTRLTVT.